This TCR beta chain appears in the sequencing data of a study of shared clonotypes between healthy human individuals. Germline values: CDR1 SQVTM, CDR2 ANQGSEA. The CDR3 is made up of 15 amino acids. V lost 2 bases and J 4 bases, leaving 14 bases between the germline ends. Naive-designated CD8 cells lacked CD45RO, were positively enriched for CCR7, and omitted terminally differentiated effector memory CD45RA+ cells. Libraries were prepared by immunoSEQ multiplex PCR; TCRdb keeps only in-frame clonotypes and omits some of them. The repertoire holds 2 million or so clones, with roughly 95% as singletons.

The sequenced sample was naive CD8+ T cells sorted from blood. The TCR was taken from a man aged 18 to 29 in good health. The chain is built from TRBV29-1 and TRBJ2-2, with D unclear. For the CDR3, the DNA is TGCAGCGTTGAATACGAGGCCCTGGGCACCGGGGAGCTGTTTTTT. Protein sequence: CSVEYEALGTGELFF.